Shown below are 24 T cell receptor beta chains from a single sample sequenced in a study of OX40 agonist ivuxolimab in advanced cancers. Sequencing used immunoSEQ multiplex PCR; TCRdb keeps in-frame clones, though not all of them. Of 50,000 or so clones in the sample, 75% to 85% were seen once. Source: CD4+ or CD8+ T cells sorted from blood, taken in a trial of the OX40 agonist ivuxolimab. These TCRs come from an adult with an advanced solid tumor such as melanoma, head and neck, liver or kidney cancer.

This rearrangement joins TRBV19 to TRBJ2-7, with 9 nucleotides matching TRBD1. Trimming at V came to 6 bases and at J to 5 bases, leaving 11 bases not matched to a gene. The CDR3 spans 15 residues. CDR1 is LNHDA, CDR2 SQIVND, per germline (reference sequence). In DNA, the CDR3 is TGTGCCAGTAGCCGCCGGGACAGGGACAACCACGAGCAGTACTTC. This sequence encodes CASSRRDRDNHEQYF.

This chain links TRBV7-6 with TRBJ2-2, with a weak D call TRBD1 (6 bases). Germline CDR1 reads SGHVS; CDR2 reads FNYEAQ. The CDR3 is made up of 14 amino acids. Trimming took 5 bases from V and 5 from J, leaving 12 bases between them. The CDR3 sequence is CASSPGTLTGELFF. CDR3 coding DNA: TGTGCCAGCAGCCCTGGGACACTGACCGGGGAGCTGTTTTTT.

The J gene is TRBJ1-1, the V gene TRBV12-5; D is unresolved. The CDR3 runs to 15 residues. The germline gives CDR1 LGHNT, CDR2 FRNRAP. Trimming removed 0 bases from V and 1 base from J, with 9 bases in between. CDR3 DNA: TGTGCTAGTGGTTTGGTGAGGTCAGGGAACACTGAAGCTTTCTTT. It encodes CASGLVRSGNTEAFF. The variable domain in full, completed from reference TRBV12-5 and TRBJ1-1, reads DARVTQTPRHKVTEMGQEVTMRCQPILGHNTVFWYRQTMMQGLELLAYFRNRAPLDDSGMPKDRFSAEMPDATLATLKIQPSEPRDSAVYFCASGLVRSGNTEAFFGQGTRLTVV.

The chain joins TRBV27 to TRBJ2-1; 8 bases agree with TRBD1. V shed 4 bases and J 11 bases; nucleotides not matched to a gene: 7. CDR1 and CDR2 from the germline V gene are MNHEY and SMNVEV (reference sequence). The CDR3 covers 13 residues. The CDR3 loop reads CASSWDRLGKQFF. The CDR3 DNA reads TGTGCCAGCAGTTGGGACAGGCTTGGGAAGCAGTTCTTC.

The rearrangement links TRBV28 to TRBJ2-1; 7 bases are shared with TRBD1. The CDR3 has 15 amino acids. The V segment lost 7 bases and the J segment 6 bases; nucleotides outside the gene matches: 12. Germline CDR1 reads MDHEN; CDR2 reads SYDVKM. The DNA for the CDR3 is TGTGCCAGCAATGTACAGGGGCGTCCTGGCAATGAGCAGTTCTTC. Protein sequence: CASNVQGRPGNEQFF.

The chain recombines TRBV6-1 with TRBJ2-5, with 9 positions matching TRBD1. Germline loops: CDR1 MNHNS, CDR2 SASEGT. V was clipped by 0 bases and J by 1 base; unmatched bases: 6. The CDR3 covers 17 residues. The CDR3 nucleotides are TGTGCCAGCAGTGAAGCTCGGGGACAGGGCCCCCAAGAGACCCAGTACTTC. Translating it yields CASSEARGQGPQETQYF.

The chain couples TRBV27 to TRBJ1-6, with no clear D. CDR3 length: 17 amino acids. V lost 0 bases, J lost 4 bases, and 13 bases lay in between. Germline V lookup: CDR1 MNHEY, CDR2 SMNVEV (reference sequence). Here the CDR3 DNA reads TGTGCCAGCAGTTTATCGTGGTCAGACTCTTATAATTCACCCCTCCACTTT. Amino acid sequence: CASSLSWSDSYNSPLHF.

The chain combines TRBV28 with TRBJ1-5; D ambiguous. This CDR3 contains 15 residues. Germline values: CDR1 MDHEN, CDR2 SYDVKM. Between the trimmed V and J ends, which lost 4 bases and 5 bases, there was a span of 15 bases. CDR3 in amino acids: CASSSLGLGDQPQHF. Here the CDR3 DNA reads TGTGCCAGCAGTTCCCTGGGTTTGGGAGATCAGCCCCAGCATTTT.

The chain is built from TRBV28 and TRBJ1-5; D remains unclear. Germline CDR1 reads MDHEN; CDR2 reads SYDVKM. The CDR3 is 16 amino acids. V was clipped by 5 bases and J by 2 bases, with 16 bases between them. DNA of the CDR3: TGTGCCAGCAGTCCTCACTGGGGTAGCGGCAATCAGCCCCAGCATTTT. This gives the protein CASSPHWGSGNQPQHF.

By share of the sample, this clone is medium-sized (0.01 to 0.1%). The rearrangement joins TRBV28 to TRBJ2-2; 10 bases are shared with TRBD2. The CDR3 runs to 18 residues. The junction had 8 bases not matched to a gene; V was cut back by 4 bases and J by 0 bases. Per the germline V gene, CDR1 is MDHEN and CDR2 is SYDVKM. The CDR3 DNA follows: TGTGCCAGCAGTTATAGGTCTAGCGGGGGATCGAACACCGGGGAGCTGTTTTTT. Its translation is CASSYRSSGGSNTGELFF. Complete variable domain (other parts from reference TRBV28 and TRBJ2-2): DVKVTQSSRYLVKRTGEKVFLECVQDMDHENMFWYRQDPGLGLRLIYFSYDVKMKEKGDIPEGYSVSREKKERFSLILESASTNQTSMYLCASSYRSSGGSNTGELFFGEGSRLTVL.

The chain has TRBV6-5 and TRBJ2-2; no clear D. The CDR3 totals 13 residues. Germline V gene data show CDR1 as MNHEY and CDR2 as SVGAGI. V gave up 6 bases and J gave up 4 bases, with 9 bases separating them. The chain's CDR3 is CASRSDFTGELFF. The CDR3 DNA reads as TGTGCCAGCAGGTCCGACTTCACCGGGGAGCTGTTTTTT.

The table lists this clone with a count of one. J is TRBJ1-1 and V is TRBV5-1; TRBD1 might be the D (5 bases). The CDR3 is 15 amino acids. Germline loops: CDR1 SGHRS, CDR2 YFSETQ. Trimming pared 4 bases from V and 1 base from J, leaving 14 bases between. Here the CDR3 reads CASSPAGDPNTEAFF. CDR3 bases: TGCGCCAGCAGCCCGGCGGGGGATCCGAACACTGAAGCTTTCTTT.

The chain carries TRBV9 and TRBJ2-1; 12 nucleotides align to TRBD1. Germline CDR1 SGDLS, CDR2 YYNGEE. The CDR3 spans 16 residues. Trimming removed 0 bases from V and 9 bases from J; junction bases left unmatched: 7. The CDR3 reads CASSVGDRGLYGEQFF. Here the CDR3 DNA reads TGTGCCAGCAGCGTAGGGGACAGGGGGCTTTATGGTGAGCAGTTCTTC.

This clone was seen a few times. The chain couples TRBV6-1 to TRBJ1-2; no clear D. The CDR3 length is 15 residues. Trimming took off 4 bases at V and 2 bases at J, with 14 bases between the two ends. Per germline, CDR1 MNHNS and CDR2 SASEGT. CDR3 region: CASSGMDRENYGYTF. The CDR3 bases are TGTGCCAGCAGTGGGATGGATCGGGAAAACTATGGCTACACCTTC.

The CDR3 here is CASSPRPGRGETQYF. CDR3 DNA sequence: TGTGCCAGCTCTCCAAGACCGGGACGCGGAGAGACCCAGTACTTC. The genes are TRBV18 and TRBJ2-5; D may be TRBD1 or TRBD2 (5 bases each). CDR3 length: 15 amino acids. CDR1 KGHSH and CDR2 LQKENI come from the germline V gene. Between the trimmed V and J ends, which lost 6 bases and 4 bases, there was a span of 18 bases.

The chain has TRBV6-5 and TRBJ2-7; 9 bases match TRBD1. Per the germline V gene, CDR1 is MNHEY and CDR2 is SVGAGI. Trimming took 5 bases from V and 7 from J; bases not matched to a gene: 12. This CDR3 has 15 residues. The CDR3 reads CASSRTGDFQAEQYF. CDR3 nucleotides: TGTGCCAGCAGTCGGACAGGGGACTTCCAGGCAGAGCAGTACTTC.

This chain links TRBV4-1 with TRBJ1-1; TRBD1 matches at 8 bases. V shed 4 bases and J 3 bases; nucleotides not matched to a gene: 7. The CDR3 sequence is 15 residues long. Germline CDR1 and CDR2: MGHRA and YSYEKL. CDR3 DNA sequence: TGCGCCAGCAGCCCCGGACAGGGCGCGGACACTGAAGCTTTCTTT. This encodes CASSPGQGADTEAFF.

CDR3 in amino acids: CASSFVQVAYGYTF. Here the CDR3 DNA reads TGTGCCAGTAGTTTTGTACAGGTCGCGTATGGCTACACCTTC. This chain uses TRBV19 with TRBJ1-2, with a tentative D call TRBD1 (5 bases). Between the trimmed V and J ends, which lost 5 bases and 5 bases, there was a span of 15 bases. Germline CDR1 LNHDA, CDR2 SQIVND (reference sequence). CDR3 size: 14 residues.

This clone was found once. This chain connects TRBV6-1 to TRBJ2-3; possibly TRBD1 for D (6 bases). Germline V CDR1 and CDR2: MNHNS, SASEGT. The CDR3 has 15 residues. Trimming left V 6 bases short and J 4 bases short, with 17 bases between. CDR3 sequence reads: CASSAGTWMADTQYF. DNA of the CDR3: TGTGCCAGCAGCGCCGGGACATGGATGGCAGATACGCAGTATTTT.

The chain links TRBV5-1 to TRBJ2-7, with 15 bases that match TRBD2. The V gene's germline CDR1 is SGHRS and CDR2 YFSETQ. V shed 4 bases and J 7 bases; nucleotides not matched to a gene: 6. The CDR3 covers 15 residues. The CDR3 bases are TGCGCCAGCAGCGTTGGACTAGCGGGGGGGAGTGAGCAGTACTTC. This encodes CASSVGLAGGSEQYF.

J is TRBJ1-6 and V is TRBV6-5; no definite D call. Germline loops: CDR1 MNHEY, CDR2 SVGAGI. Between the trimmed V and J ends, which lost 0 bases and 6 bases, there was a span of 9 bases. This CDR3 spans 15 amino acids. This chain's CDR3 is CASSYSSQLNSPLHF. The DNA of the CDR3 is TGTGCCAGCAGTTACTCTTCCCAGCTTAATTCACCCCTCCACTTT.

This clone was seen a single time. The chain recombines TRBV28 with TRBJ1-5; possible D gene TRBD1, 5 bases. V lost 2 bases and J 5 bases, leaving 10 bases between the germline ends. The CDR3 has 14 amino acids. CDR1 MDHEN and CDR2 SYDVKM come from the germline V gene. CDR3 sequence reads: CASSLGGGDQPQHF. CDR3 in DNA: TGTGCCAGCAGTTTAGGGGGAGGCGATCAGCCCCAGCATTTT.

The V call is TRBV6-4, the J call TRBJ2-1; D may correspond to TRBD1 or TRBD2 (6 bases each). The CDR3 runs 13 residues. V shed 2 bases and J shed 10 bases, with 12 bases lying between them. Germline V CDR1 and CDR2: MRHNA, SNTAGT. CDR3 sequence (DNA): TGTGCCAGCAGTGACCGTAGAGGGGGGGAGCAGTTCTTC. The encoded protein is CASSDRRGGEQFF.

The J gene is TRBJ1-1, the V gene TRBV2, with TRBD1 matching over 8 bases. Trimming took 6 bases from V and 3 from J; bases not matched to a gene: 6. Looked up from germline, CDR1 is SNHLY and CDR2 is FYNNEI. The CDR3 totals 14 residues. CDR3 nucleotide sequence: TGTGCCAGCAGAATCCCGGACAGGGACACTGAAGCTTTCTTT. Translation: CASRIPDRDTEAFF.